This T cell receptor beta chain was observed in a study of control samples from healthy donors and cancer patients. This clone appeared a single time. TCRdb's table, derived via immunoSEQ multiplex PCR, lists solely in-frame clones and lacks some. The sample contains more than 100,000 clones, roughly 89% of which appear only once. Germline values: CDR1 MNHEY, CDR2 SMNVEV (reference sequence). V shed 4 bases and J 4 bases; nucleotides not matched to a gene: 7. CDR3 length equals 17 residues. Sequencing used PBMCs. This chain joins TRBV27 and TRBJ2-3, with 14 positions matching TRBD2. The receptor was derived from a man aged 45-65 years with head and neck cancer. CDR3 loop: CASSSGLAGEGPDTQYF. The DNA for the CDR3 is TGTGCCAGCAGTTCGGGACTAGCGGGAGAGGGTCCAGATACGCAGTATTTT.